The sequence of this T cell receptor (beta chain) was determined in a study of blood T cell repertoires in COVID-19. Study information: There were acute and convalescent COVID-19 samples, and they came from the United States, Italy and Spain. PBMCs, B-cell-depleted T cells, or T cells provided the cDNA or gDNA that made up the material.

In its sample, this clone was seen a few times. Germline CDR1 reads SGHRS; CDR2 reads YFSETQ. V lost 4 bases to trimming and J lost 1 base, with 12 bases between them. CDR3 length equals 15 residues. In the original workflow: Estimation of nucleated cell counts relied on the amplification of reference gene primers. Clones were read by immunoSEQ multiplex PCR, and TCRdb kept only the in-frame ones, dropping some. V, J and clone size reflect that table, while D and trimming were determined from the DNA. The top ten hold 35% of the sample, which has more than 65,000 clones, about 80% seen once. The origin of this receptor is a woman aged 70-85 years with acute or convalescent COVID-19. Sequencing input: peripheral blood. The chain uses TRBV5-1 and TRBJ2-1; D is possibly TRBD2 (5 bases). CDR3 DNA: TGCGCCAGCAGCCCCGCCAGCGGATCCTACAATGAGCAGTTCTTC. Its protein is CASSPASGSYNEQFF.